This TCR beta chain appears in the sequencing data of a study of radiation and T cells in renal cell carcinoma (dated by TCRdb to 2019 to 2021). Study-wide context: The samples were obtained from a clinical trial, where primary renal cell carcinomas were treated with 15 Gy stereotactic body radiation therapy and then removed by nephrectomy 4 weeks afterward. TCR beta sequencing covered 50 to 55 samples in total, comprising approximately 25 tumors and around 27 peripheral blood samples. In the approximately 53 samples combined, some 4 million unique CDR3 nucleotide sequences were found, encoding 2.5 million or so unique CDR3 amino acid sequences. Overall study outcomes, separate from this receptor: Because pretreatment tumor biopsies were not available, the study could not determine whether clonotypes were already present within the tumor at baseline. Tracking of blood repertoire dynamics stopped at approximately four weeks after treatment, with no follow-up past that point. The single-armed trial design could not address effects of radiation dose or scheduling on the TCR repertoire. In blood, the top tumor clonotypes increased from baseline to 2 weeks after radiation and then shrank by 4 weeks, which suggests a temporary expansion of tumor-resident clones.

The CDR3 numbers 16 residues from cysteine through phenylalanine. The sequence is cut down to CDR3 DNA, 48 bases in frame from base 1. CDR1 and CDR2, per the germline V gene (reference sequence), are SEHNR and FQNEAQ. Cut back by 5 bases and 0 bases, the V and J ends lie 17 bases apart. The immunoSEQ kit was used, according to the manufacturer's recommendations, to generate TCR beta libraries from genomic DNA. To prepare libraries, a first multiplex PCR with proprietary primers was run, followed by a second PCR that added unique barcodes, and a bead cleanup was done after each round. A kit-provided positive control reaction and a negative control reaction were included in every sample batch. The final libraries underwent checking on an Agilent 4200 TapeStation D1000 ScreenTape, volumetric pooling, and quantification by qPCR. Sequencing was performed on an Illumina NextSeq500 using a MidOutput 150-cycle cartridge, with 156 Read1 cycles, 15 Index1 cycles, and the kit custom primers. The pooled library was loaded at approximately 0.96 pM, and roughly 18% PhiX control was spiked in. The paper's processing steps were these. Vendor-processed data were analyzed in R, with a clonotype defined as all T cells sharing the same CDR3 nucleotide sequence. In the clone abundance analyses, frequencies were normalized to the 10,000 most abundant clones in each sample. Before analysis, public T cell clones were removed, and these numbered fewer than six per sample on average. A difference in abundance of at least 32-fold between compartments was used to define tumor-enriched and baseline blood-enriched clonotypes. A beta-binomial differential abundance model was applied to find clonotypes that expanded or contracted between blood time points. Tumor-blood repertoire similarity was measured with the Baroni-Urbani and Buser coefficient, and group comparisons used two-tailed Wilcoxon tests in R. Sourced from immuneACCESS, this table was stored by TCRdb with only in-frame sequences that have V and J called. A share of the clones is absent; for the studies checked, an unresolved V gene accounts for under half, and the remainder has no known explanation. The DNA was the basis for D and trimming; V, J and clone size are from that table. Within this sample are 40,000 to 50,000 clones, with 65% to 90% of them counted one time only. The top ten hold 31% of the sample.

The sample's time point label, decoded: baseline pretreatment blood. The sample's treatment or condition, from its label and the paper: 15 Gy SBRT to primary tumor, nephrectomy 4 weeks later. To follow tumor-enriched clonotypes, serial peripheral blood was collected from radiation-treated patients at baseline and at 2 weeks and 4 weeks after SBRT. All patients had renal cell carcinoma with clear cell pathology. Genomic DNA for TCR sequencing was prepared using the QIAamp DNA Blood Mini Kit (Qiagen). The analyses included just those samples that passed every quality control check. Concerning this clone itself: Its recognized antigen is unknown. Base quality data are lacking; no much larger clone is found one base away.

Sequenced material: blood, taken from a patient whose treatment included radiotherapy and nephrectomy. The chain is made from TRBV7-9 and TRBJ2-7; TRBD2 could be the D gene, as 6 bases match. The sequence derives from a woman aged 70-85 years with renal cell carcinoma. The CDR3 region has the sequence CASSPGLYWSSYEQYF. The sequence in DNA is TGTGCCAGCAGCCCCGGACTATACTGGAGCTCCTACGAGCAGTACTTC.